Each of the 17 T cell receptor beta chains below was sequenced from the same sample in a study of post-analysis software for immune sequencing data. Study-level findings and limits: The five TRBV segments detected at higher frequency in patients than in controls included TRBV5-6, TRBV5-1 and TRBV20-1.

Their cognate antigens are unknown. TCR beta libraries were prepared from cDNA with unique molecular identifiers. In TCRdb, the PCR reads were re-called with MiXCR into one record per CDR3 protein. The data contain more than 450,000 distinct CDR3 sequences, about 40% of them singletons. Input material: blood. These receptors came from a girl between 5 and 17 years old with multiple sclerosis.

The chain employs TRBV10-3 and TRBJ2-1; a possible D gene is TRBD1 (5 bases). V was cut by 0 bases and J by 7 bases, with 16 bases left in between. This CDR3 has 16 residues. CDR1 and CDR2 from the germline V gene are ENHRY and SYGVKD. In nucleotides, the CDR3 is TGTGCCATCAGTGAGTCAGAAAATGGGGCAGGGAATGAGCAGTTCTTC. It translates to CAISESENGAGNEQFF.

Note on this clonotype: The junction and the germline gene differ at one end; a read error may be behind it. The rearrangement uses TRBV24-1 and TRBJ2-1; 8 bases align to TRBD2. Germline CDR1 KGHDR, CDR2 SFDVKD. This CDR3 has 16 amino acids. The CDR3 bases are TGTGCCGCCAGTGAGGGCCGCGGGAGGACCTACAATGAGCAGTTCTTC. Translating it yields CAASEGRGRTYNEQFF.

This chain connects TRBV12-3 or TRBV12-4 to TRBJ2-7; 10 bases line up with TRBD1. The CDR3 runs to 15 residues. The ends lost 6 bases at V and 1 base at J; junction bases unmatched: 6. CDR3 coding DNA: TGTGCCAGCAGGCGGACAGGGGGGTCGTCCTACGAGCAGTACTTC. Translated, it gives CASRRTGGSSYEQYF.

This chain links TRBV5-1 with TRBJ1-2; 11 bases fit TRBD1. The germline V gene has CDR1 SGHRS and CDR2 YFSETQ. Trimming cost V 4 bases and J 4 bases; bases outside gene matches: 3. The CDR3 consists of 14 residues. The CDR3 region is CASSRGQGAYGYTF. CDR3 in DNA: TGCGCCAGCAGCCGTGGACAGGGGGCCTATGGCTACACCTTC. Complete variable domain (other parts from reference TRBV5-1 and TRBJ1-2): KAGVTQTPRYLIKTRGQQVTLSCSPISGHRSVSWYQQTPGQGLQFLFEYFSETQRNKGNFPGRFSGRQFSNSRSEMNVSTLELGDSALYLCASSRGQGAYGYTFGSGTRLTVV.

The chain employs TRBV7-6 and TRBJ1-1; D possibly corresponds to TRBD1 (5 bases). The germline CDR1 and CDR2 sequences are SGHVS and FNYEAQ. Trimming took 5 bases from V and 1 from J, leaving 14 bases between them. The CDR3 is 15 amino acids. The CDR3 nucleotides read TGTGCCAGCAGCCCCCGTAGAGGGGAGAACACTGAAGCTTTCTTT. It encodes CASSPRRGENTEAFF.

The chain couples TRBV28 to TRBJ2-7, with 9 bases identical to TRBD1. J lost 2 bases, V lost 7 bases, and 18 bases had no gene match. This CDR3 spans 18 amino acids. Germline-derived CDR1 and CDR2 are MDHEN and SYDVKM. The DNA of the CDR3 is TGTGCCAGCACCACGATAGCCAGGAGACAGGGGGGGGCCTACGAGCAGTACTTC. Protein: CASTTIARRQGGAYEQYF. Variable domain in full (rest from reference TRBV28 and TRBJ2-7): DVKVTQSSRYLVKRTGEKVFLECVQDMDHENMFWYRQDPGLGLRLIYFSYDVKMKEKGDIPEGYSVSREKKERFSLILESASTNQTSMYLCASTTIARRQGGAYEQYFGPGTRLTVT.

This clonotype came up a few times. V is TRBV5-1 and J is TRBJ2-1; possibly TRBD2 for D (6 bases). The germline gives CDR1 SGHRS, CDR2 YFSETQ. This CDR3 is 14 amino acids long. Trimming took 1 base from V and 8 from J, leaving 13 bases between them. CDR3 coding DNA: TGCGCCAGCAGCTTGAGGGCAGGAGGGGATGAGCAGTTCTTC. Translation: CASSLRAGGDEQFF. Looking up the rest from reference TRBV5-1 and TRBJ2-1 gives the full variable domain: KAGVTQTPRYLIKTRGQQVTLSCSPISGHRSVSWYQQTPGQGLQFLFEYFSETQRNKGNFPGRFSGRQFSNSRSEMNVSTLELGDSALYLCASSLRAGGDEQFFGPGTRLTVL.

V gene TRBV20-1 combines with J gene TRBJ1-1; D may be TRBD1 (6 bases). CDR3 length equals 14 residues. CDR1 is DFQATT, CDR2 SNEGSKA, per germline (reference sequence). CDR3 nucleotides: TGCAGAACTATCCGGGACCAAGGGGGGACTGAAGCTTTCTTT. Its translation is CRTIRDQGGTEAFF.

This sequence joins TRBV10-3 and TRBJ2-5, with 9 bases lining up with TRBD1. The CDR3 runs 14 residues. The V gene's germline CDR1 is ENHRY and CDR2 SYGVKD. The V and J ends lost 6 bases and 4 bases, in that order; junction bases with no gene match: 6. CDR3 region: CAISTGQGRETQYF. The CDR3 DNA reads TGTGCCATCAGCACGGGACAGGGACGAGAGACCCAGTACTTC.

This clonotype came up a few times. V and J are TRBV5-1 and TRBJ2-7; D possibly matches TRBD1 or TRBD2 (5 bases each). Germline CDR1 is SGHRS and CDR2 is YFSETQ. The CDR3 consists of 15 residues. The V gene lost 2 bases and the J gene lost 10 bases, with 22 bases spanning the gap. Here the CDR3 DNA reads TGCGCCAGCAGCTTATATGGGACCGCTGACGCTTATCAGTACTTC. This encodes CASSLYGTADAYQYF.

The rearrangement joins TRBV9 to TRBJ2-3; no definite D call. The CDR3 totals 12 residues. Germline-derived CDR1 and CDR2 are SGDLS and YYNGEE. V lost 2 bases to trimming and J lost 5 bases, with 6 bases between them. The CDR3 reads CASSVVKDTQYF. For the CDR3, the DNA is TGTGCCAGCAGCGTGGTGAAAGATACGCAGTATTTT.

In its sample, this clonotype was seen a few times. The rearrangement links TRBV7-9 to TRBJ2-5; TRBD2 agrees at 9 bases. The CDR3 runs 15 residues. J lost 4 bases, V lost 1 base, and 4 bases had no gene match. Germline lookup yields CDR1 SEHNR and CDR2 FQNEAQ (reference sequence). CDR3 residues: CASSLGTSAPETQYF. CDR3 sequence (DNA): TGTGCCAGCAGCTTAGGGACTAGCGCCCCAGAGACCCAGTACTTC.

The rearrangement joins TRBV12-3 or TRBV12-4 to TRBJ2-4; D perhaps matches TRBD1 (6 bases). The J call is uncertain, as TRBJ2-7 better fits the DNA end. There are 15 residues in the CDR3. This chain's CDR3 is CASSTKGDSVYEQYF. The CDR3 region has the DNA TGTGCCAGCAGTACGAAGGGGGATTCGGTCTACGAGCAGTACTTC.

This clonotype has a handful of counts. The chain has TRBV6-5 and TRBJ2-3, with D maybe TRBD2 (6 bases). The CDR3 is 16 amino acids. V was cut by 2 bases and J by 0 bases, with 12 bases left in between. Germline V gene sequence: CDR1 MNHEY, CDR2 SVGAGI. CDR3 bases: TGTGCCAGCAGTTACGGTATAGCGGCAAGCACAGATACGCAGTATTTT. Protein sequence: CASSYGIAASTDTQYF.

The genes are TRBV18 and TRBJ2-1, with 9 bases aligning to TRBD1. The V segment lost 2 bases and the J segment 5 bases; nucleotides outside the gene matches: 4. There are 15 residues in the CDR3. Germline CDR1 KGHSH, CDR2 LQKENI. The CDR3 DNA is TGTGCCAGCTCACCAGGGACAGGGACGAACAATGAGCAGTTCTTC. It yields the protein CASSPGTGTNNEQFF.

The chain recombines TRBV4-2 with TRBJ1-2, with TRBD1 as a possible D gene (6 bases). Germline V lookup: CDR1 LGHNA, CDR2 YNFKEQ. The germline V and J ends were trimmed by 0 bases and 8 bases, with 10 bases remaining between them. This CDR3 region has 13 residues. The CDR3 DNA reads TGTGCCAGCAGCCAAGACAGAGGGGGAGGCTACACCTTC. Protein product: CASSQDRGGGYTF.

This clonotype showed up just a few times. The junction departs from the called germline gene at one end, perhaps through a read error. The chain is built from TRBV7-2 and TRBJ2-1, with TRBD2 matching 8 bases. CDR3 length: 16 residues. The germline V gene has CDR1 SGHTA and CDR2 FQGNSA. The CDR3 sequence: CASSFPGRGDYNGQFF. In DNA, the CDR3 is TGTGCCAGCAGCTTCCCGGGGCGGGGGGACTACAATGGGCAGTTCTTC. Full variable domain (rest looked up from reference TRBV7-2 and TRBJ2-1): GAGVSQSPSNKVTEKGKDVELRCDPISGHTALYWYRQSLGQGLEFLIYFQGNSAPDKSGLPSDRFSAERTGGSVSTLTIQRTQQEDSAVYLCASSFPGRGDYNGQFFGPGTRLTVL.